This T cell receptor (beta chain) was sequenced for a study of blood T cell repertoires in COVID-19. In the study overall: From the United States, Italy and Spain came samples of acute and convalescent COVID-19.

Clones were read by immunoSEQ multiplex PCR, and TCRdb kept only the in-frame ones, dropping some. The profile shows 30,000 or so clones, roughly 87% of them singletons. The Seattle patients, enrolled during active infection, were followed longitudinally. CDR3 size: 16 residues. J lost 2 bases, V lost 4 bases, and 8 bases had no gene match. Germline CDR1 is MDHEN and CDR2 is SYDVKM. J is TRBJ2-1 and V is TRBV28; 7 bases are shared with TRBD2. The origin of this receptor is a man aged 60 to 75 with COVID-19, enrolled during active disease. The sequenced material came from peripheral blood. The CDR3 region is CASSSDTSVAYNEQFF. CDR3 nucleotides: TGTGCCAGCAGTTCAGATACTAGCGTGGCCTACAATGAGCAGTTCTTC.